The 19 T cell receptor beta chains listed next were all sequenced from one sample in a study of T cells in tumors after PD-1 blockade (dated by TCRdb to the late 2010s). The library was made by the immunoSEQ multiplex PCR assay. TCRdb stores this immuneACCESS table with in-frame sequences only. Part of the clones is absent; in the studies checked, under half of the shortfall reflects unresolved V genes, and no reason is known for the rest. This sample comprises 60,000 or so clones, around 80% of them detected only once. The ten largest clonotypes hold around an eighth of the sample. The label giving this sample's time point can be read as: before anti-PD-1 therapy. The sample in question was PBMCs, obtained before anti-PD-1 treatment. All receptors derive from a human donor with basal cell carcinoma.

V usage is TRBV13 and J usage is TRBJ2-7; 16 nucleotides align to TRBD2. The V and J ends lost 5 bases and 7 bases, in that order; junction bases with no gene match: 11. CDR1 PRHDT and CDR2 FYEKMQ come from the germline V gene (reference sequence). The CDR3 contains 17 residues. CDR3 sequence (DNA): TGTGCCAGCAGCCAATCGGGACTAGCGGGGGGGCCTCGGGAGCAGTACTTC. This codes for CASSQSGLAGGPREQYF.

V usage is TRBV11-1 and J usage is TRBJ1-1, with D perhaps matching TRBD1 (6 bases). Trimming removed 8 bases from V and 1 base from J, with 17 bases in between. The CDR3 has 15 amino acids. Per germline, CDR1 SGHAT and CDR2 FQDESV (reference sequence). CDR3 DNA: TGTGCCAGCTCCTGGGGGGGCGCGGGGAACACTGAAGCTTTCTTT. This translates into CASSWGGAGNTEAFF.

The CDR3 coding sequence is TGTGCCAGCAGTGAACAGGGGAACACTGAAGCTTTCTTT. Translated, it gives CASSEQGNTEAFF. V usage is TRBV6-1 and J usage is TRBJ1-1; D is perhaps TRBD1 (5 bases). Deletions cut 2 bases from V and 1 base from J, with 5 bases between. There are 13 residues in the CDR3. CDR1 and CDR2 (germline): MNHNS, SASEGT.

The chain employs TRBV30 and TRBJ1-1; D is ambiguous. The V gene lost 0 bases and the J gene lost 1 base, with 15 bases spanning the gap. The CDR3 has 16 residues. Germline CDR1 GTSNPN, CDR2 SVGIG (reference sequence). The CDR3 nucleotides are TGTGCCTGGAGTGTAGGGCTAGGGCCGTCGAACACTGAAGCTTTCTTT. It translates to CAWSVGLGPSNTEAFF. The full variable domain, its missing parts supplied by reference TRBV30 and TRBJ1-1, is SQTIHQWPATLVQPVGSPLSLECTVEGTSNPNLYWYRQAAGRGLQLLFYSVGIGQISSEVPQNLSASRPQDRQFILSSKKLLLSDSGFYLCAWSVGLGPSNTEAFFGQGTRLTVV.

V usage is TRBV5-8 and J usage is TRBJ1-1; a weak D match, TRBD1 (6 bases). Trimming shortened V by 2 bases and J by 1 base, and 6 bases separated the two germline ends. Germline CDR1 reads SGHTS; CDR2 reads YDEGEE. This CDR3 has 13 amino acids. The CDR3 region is CASSLGGNTEAFF. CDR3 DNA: TGTGCCAGCAGCTTAGGGGGGAACACTGAAGCTTTCTTT.

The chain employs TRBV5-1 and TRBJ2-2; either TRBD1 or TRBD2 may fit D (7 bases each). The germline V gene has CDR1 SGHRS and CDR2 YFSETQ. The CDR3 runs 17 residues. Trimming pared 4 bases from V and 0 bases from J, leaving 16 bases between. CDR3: CASSRGAGQTNTGELFF. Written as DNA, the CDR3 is TGCGCCAGCAGCCGGGGGGCGGGACAGACGAACACCGGGGAGCTGTTTTTT.

The CDR3 bases are TGTGCCAGCAGCTTAGACGGTTTTGGCCCTGGGGTTAGCGGCTCCTACGAGCAGTACTTC. It is translated as CASSLDGFGPGVSGSYEQYF. The chain recombines TRBV11-2 with TRBJ2-7; maybe TRBD2 (6 bases). The CDR3 is 20 amino acids. Trimming removed 0 bases at V and 0 bases at J, with 24 bases between. CDR1 is SGHAT and CDR2 is FQNNGV in the germline V gene. Full variable domain (missing parts from reference TRBV11-2 and TRBJ2-7): EAGVAQSPRYKIIEKRQSVAFWCNPISGHATLYWYQQILGQGPKLLIQFQNNGVVDDSQLPKDRFSAERLKGVDSTLKIQPAKLEDSAVYLCASSLDGFGPGVSGSYEQYFGPGTRLTVT.

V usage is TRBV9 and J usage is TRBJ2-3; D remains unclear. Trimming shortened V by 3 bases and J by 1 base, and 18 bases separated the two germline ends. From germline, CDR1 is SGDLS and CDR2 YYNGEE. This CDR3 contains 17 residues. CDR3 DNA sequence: TGTGCCAGCAGCGCCAGCGCAGGCCAGCGTCGCACAGATACGCAGTATTTT. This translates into CASSASAGQRRTDTQYF.

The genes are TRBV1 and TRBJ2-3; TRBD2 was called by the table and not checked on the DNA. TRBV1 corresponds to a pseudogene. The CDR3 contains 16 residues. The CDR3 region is CTSSQVKTEGTDTQYF. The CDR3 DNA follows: TGCACCAGCAGCCAAGTCAAGACCGAGGGCACAGATACGCAGTATTTT.

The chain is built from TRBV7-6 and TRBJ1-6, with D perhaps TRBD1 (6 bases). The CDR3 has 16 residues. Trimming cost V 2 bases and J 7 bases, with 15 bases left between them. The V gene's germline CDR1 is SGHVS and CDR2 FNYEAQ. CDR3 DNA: TGTGCCAGCAGCTTAACAGGGAGGGGCCTGAATTCACCCCTCCACTTT. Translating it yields CASSLTGRGLNSPLHF.

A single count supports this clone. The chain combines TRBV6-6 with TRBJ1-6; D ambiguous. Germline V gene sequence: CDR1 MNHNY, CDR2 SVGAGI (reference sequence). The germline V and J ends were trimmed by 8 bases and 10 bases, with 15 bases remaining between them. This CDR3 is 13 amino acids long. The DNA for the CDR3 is TGTGCCAGCCTCGGTGCTCTAGGGTCACCCCTCCACTTT. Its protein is CASLGALGSPLHF.

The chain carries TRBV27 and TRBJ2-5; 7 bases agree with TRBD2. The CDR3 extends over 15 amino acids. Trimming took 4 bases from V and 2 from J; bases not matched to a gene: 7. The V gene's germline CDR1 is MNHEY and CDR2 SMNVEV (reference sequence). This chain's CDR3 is CASSSPPGGQETQYF. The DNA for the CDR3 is TGTGCCAGCAGTTCCCCCCCGGGGGGTCAAGAGACCCAGTACTTC.

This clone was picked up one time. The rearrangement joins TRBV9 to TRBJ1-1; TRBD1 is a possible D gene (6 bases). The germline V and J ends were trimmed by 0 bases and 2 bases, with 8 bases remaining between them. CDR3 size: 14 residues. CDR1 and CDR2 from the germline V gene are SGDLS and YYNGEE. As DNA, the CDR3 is TGTGCCAGCAGCGTAGAGGGGGGAAACACTGAAGCTTTCTTT. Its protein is CASSVEGGNTEAFF.

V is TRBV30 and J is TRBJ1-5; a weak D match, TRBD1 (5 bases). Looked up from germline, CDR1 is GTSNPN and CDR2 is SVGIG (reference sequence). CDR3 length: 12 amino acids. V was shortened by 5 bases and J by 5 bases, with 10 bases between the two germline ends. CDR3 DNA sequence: TGTGCCTGGTGCTTGGGGGATCAGCCCCAGCATTTT. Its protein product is CAWCLGDQPQHF.

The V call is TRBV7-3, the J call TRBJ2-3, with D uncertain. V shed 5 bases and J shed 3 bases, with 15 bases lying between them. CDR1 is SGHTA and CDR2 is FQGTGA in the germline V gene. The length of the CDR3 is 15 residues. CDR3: CASSNRTVDTDTQYF. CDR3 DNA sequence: TGTGCCAGCAGCAACCGGACGGTCGATACAGATACGCAGTATTTT.

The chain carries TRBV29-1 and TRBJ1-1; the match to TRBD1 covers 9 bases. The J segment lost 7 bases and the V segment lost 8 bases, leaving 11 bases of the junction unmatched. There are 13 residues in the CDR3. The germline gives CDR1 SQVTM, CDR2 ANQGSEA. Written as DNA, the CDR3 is TGCAGCTTTCGGACAGGGGCTCTTGTTGAAGCTTTCTTT. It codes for CSFRTGALVEAFF.

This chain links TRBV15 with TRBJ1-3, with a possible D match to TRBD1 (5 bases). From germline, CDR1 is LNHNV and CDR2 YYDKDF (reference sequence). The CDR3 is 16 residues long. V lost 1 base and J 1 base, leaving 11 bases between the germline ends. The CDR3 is CATSRGRRGSGNTIYF. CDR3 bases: TGTGCCACCAGCAGAGGTCGGAGGGGATCTGGAAACACCATATATTTT. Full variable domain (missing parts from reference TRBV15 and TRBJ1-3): DAMVIQNPRYQVTQFGKPVTLSCSQTLNHNVMYWYQQKSSQAPKLLFHYYDKDFNNEADTPDNFQSRRPNTSFCFLDIRSPGLGDTAMYLCATSRGRRGSGNTIYFGEGSWLTVV.

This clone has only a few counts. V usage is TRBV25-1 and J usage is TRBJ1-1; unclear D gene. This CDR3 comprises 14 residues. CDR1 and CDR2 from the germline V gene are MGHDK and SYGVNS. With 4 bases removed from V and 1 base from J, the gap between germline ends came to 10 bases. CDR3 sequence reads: CASSARRSNTEAFF. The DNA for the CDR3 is TGTGCCAGCAGTGCACGCAGGTCGAACACTGAAGCTTTCTTT.

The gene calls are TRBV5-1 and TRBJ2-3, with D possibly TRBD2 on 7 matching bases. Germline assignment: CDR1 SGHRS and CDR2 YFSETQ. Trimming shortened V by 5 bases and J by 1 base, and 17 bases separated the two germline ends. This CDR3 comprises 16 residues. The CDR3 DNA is TGCGCCAGCAGACCTCTCGGGGGGCGGGGCACAGATACGCAGTATTTT. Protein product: CASRPLGGRGTDTQYF.